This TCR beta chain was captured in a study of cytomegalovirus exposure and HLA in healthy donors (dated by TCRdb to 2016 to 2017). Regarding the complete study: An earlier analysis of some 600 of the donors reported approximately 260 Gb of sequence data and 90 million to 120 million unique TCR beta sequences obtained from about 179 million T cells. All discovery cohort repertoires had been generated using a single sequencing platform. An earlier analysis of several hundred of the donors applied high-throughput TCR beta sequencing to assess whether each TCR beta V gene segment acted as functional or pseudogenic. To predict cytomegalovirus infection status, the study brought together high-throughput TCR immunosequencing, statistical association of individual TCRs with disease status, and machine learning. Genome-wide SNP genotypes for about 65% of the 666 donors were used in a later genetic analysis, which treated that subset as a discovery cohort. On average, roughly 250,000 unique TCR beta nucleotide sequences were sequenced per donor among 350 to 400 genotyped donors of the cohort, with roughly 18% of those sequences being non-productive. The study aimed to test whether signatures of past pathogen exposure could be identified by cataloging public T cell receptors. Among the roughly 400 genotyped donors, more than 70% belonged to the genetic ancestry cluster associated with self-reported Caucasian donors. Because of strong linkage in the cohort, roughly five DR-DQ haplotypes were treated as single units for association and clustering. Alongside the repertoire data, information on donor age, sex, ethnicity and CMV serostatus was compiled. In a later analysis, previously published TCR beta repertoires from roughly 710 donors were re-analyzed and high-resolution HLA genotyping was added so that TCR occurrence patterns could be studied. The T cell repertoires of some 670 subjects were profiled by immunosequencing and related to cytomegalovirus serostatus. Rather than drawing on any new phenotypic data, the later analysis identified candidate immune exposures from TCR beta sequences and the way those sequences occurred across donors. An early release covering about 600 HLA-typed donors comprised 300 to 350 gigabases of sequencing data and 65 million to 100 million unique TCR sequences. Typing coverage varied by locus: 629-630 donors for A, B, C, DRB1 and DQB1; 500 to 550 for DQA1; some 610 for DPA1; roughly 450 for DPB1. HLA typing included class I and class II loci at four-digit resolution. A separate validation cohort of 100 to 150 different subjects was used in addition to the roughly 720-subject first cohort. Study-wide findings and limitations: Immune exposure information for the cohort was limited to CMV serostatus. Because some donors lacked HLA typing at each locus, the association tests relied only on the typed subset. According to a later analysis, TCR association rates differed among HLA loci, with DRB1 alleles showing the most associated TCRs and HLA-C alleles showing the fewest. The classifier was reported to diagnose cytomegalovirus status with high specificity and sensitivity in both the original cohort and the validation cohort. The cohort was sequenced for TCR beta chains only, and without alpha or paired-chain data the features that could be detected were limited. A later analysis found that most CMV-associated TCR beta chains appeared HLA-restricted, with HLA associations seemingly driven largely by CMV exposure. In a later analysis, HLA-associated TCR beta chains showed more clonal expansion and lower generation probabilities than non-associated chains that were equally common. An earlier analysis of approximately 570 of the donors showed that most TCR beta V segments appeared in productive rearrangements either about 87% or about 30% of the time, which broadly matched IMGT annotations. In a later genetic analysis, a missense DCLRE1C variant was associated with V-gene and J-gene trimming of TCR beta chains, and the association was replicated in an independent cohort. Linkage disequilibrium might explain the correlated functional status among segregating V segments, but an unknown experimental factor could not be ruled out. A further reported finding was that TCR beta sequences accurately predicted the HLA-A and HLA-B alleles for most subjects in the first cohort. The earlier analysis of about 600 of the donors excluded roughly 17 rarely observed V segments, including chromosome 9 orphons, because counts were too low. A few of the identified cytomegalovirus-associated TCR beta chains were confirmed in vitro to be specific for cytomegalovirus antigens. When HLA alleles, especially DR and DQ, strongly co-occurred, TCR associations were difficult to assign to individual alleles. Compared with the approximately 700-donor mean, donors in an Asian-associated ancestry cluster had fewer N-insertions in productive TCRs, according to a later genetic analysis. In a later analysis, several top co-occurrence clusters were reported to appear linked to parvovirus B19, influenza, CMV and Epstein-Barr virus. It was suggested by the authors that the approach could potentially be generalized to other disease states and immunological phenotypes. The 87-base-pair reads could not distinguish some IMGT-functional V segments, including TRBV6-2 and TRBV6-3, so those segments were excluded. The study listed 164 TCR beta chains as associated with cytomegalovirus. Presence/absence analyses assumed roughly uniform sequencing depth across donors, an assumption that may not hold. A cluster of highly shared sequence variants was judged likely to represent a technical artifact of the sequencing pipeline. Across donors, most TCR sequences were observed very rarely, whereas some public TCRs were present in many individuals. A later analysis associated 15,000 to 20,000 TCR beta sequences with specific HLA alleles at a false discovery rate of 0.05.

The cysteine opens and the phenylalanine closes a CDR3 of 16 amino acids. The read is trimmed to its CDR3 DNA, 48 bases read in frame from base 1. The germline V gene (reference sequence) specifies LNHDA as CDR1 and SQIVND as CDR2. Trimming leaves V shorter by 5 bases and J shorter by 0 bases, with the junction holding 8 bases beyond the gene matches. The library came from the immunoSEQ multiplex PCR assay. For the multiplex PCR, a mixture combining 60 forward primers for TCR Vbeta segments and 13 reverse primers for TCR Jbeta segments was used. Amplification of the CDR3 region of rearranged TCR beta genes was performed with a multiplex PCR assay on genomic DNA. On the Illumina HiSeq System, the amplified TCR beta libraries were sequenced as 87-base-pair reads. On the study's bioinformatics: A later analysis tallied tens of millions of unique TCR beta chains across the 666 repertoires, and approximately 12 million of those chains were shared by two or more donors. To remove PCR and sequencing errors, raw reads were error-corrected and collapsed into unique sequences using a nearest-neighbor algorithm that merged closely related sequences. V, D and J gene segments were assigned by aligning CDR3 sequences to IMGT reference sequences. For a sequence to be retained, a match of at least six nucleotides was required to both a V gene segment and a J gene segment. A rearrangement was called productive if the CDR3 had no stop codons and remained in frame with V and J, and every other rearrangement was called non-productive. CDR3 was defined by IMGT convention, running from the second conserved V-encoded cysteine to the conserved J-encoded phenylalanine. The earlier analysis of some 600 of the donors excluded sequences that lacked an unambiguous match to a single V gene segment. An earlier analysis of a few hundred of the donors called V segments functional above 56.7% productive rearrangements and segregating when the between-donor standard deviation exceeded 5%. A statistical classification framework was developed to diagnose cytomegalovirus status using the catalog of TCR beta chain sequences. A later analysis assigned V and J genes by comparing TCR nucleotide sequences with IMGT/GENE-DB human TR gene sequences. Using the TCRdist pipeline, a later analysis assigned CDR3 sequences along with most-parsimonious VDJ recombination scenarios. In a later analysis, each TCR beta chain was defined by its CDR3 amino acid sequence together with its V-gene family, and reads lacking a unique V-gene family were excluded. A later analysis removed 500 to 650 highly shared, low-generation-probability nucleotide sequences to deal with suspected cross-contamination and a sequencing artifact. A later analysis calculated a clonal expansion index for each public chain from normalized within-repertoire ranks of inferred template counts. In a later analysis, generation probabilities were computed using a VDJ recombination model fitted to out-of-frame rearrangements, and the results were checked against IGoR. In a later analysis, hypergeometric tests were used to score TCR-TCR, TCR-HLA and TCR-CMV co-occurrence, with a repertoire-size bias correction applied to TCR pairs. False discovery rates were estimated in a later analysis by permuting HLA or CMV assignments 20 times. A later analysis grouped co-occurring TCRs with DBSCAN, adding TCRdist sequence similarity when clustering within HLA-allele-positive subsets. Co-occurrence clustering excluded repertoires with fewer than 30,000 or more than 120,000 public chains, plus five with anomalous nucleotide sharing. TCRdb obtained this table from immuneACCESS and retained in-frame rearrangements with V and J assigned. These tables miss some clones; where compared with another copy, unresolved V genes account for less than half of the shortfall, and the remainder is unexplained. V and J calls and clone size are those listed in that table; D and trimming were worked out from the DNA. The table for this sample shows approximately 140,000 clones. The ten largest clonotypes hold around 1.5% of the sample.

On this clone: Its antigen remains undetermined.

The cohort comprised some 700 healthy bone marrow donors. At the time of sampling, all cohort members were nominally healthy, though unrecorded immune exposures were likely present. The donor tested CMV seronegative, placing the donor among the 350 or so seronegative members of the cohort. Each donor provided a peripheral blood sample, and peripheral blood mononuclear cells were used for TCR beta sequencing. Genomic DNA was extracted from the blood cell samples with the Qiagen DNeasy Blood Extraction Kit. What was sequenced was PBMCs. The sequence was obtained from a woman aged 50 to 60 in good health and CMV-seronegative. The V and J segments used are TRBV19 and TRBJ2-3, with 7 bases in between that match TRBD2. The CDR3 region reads CASSFQRGQSTDTQYF. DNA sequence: TGTGCCAGTAGTTTCCAGCGGGGCCAAAGCACAGATACGCAGTATTTT.